This note documents a single T cell receptor (beta chain) sequence. Its cognate antigen is unknown. These data belong to a study of shared clonotypes between healthy human individuals. Each subset's genomic DNA was split evenly across several immunoSEQ plates. TCRdb keeps only in-frame clones here, not all; method: immunoSEQ multiplex PCR. Of about 1.1 million clones in the sample, 75% to 85% are singletons; the top ten hold roughly 0.65%. Regarding the study as a whole: Only a few donors were included, so the genetic and exposure-history diversity represented was limited. The generation probabilities recorded for non-shared clonotypes fell below those of clonotypes shared by all four donors.

Every donor, a Caucasian adult, lived in Nashville, Tennessee. In germline, CDR1 is SGHTA, CDR2 FQGNSA. The CDR3 loop spans 15 amino acids. The junction had 2 bases not matched to a gene; V was cut back by 1 base and J by 4 bases. The sequencing sample was made of memory CD4+ T cells from PBMCs. Subset noted: CD45RA-negative fraction. The genes are TRBV7-2 and TRBJ2-2; 8 nucleotides align to TRBD2. This clonotype was obtained from a man between 18 and 29 years old in good health. Some clones in this sample may be carry-over from other donors' samples. The CDR3 bases are TGTGCCAGCAGCTTAGTAGGGACTAGCACCGGGGAGCTGTTTTTT. It yields the protein CASSLVGTSTGELFF.